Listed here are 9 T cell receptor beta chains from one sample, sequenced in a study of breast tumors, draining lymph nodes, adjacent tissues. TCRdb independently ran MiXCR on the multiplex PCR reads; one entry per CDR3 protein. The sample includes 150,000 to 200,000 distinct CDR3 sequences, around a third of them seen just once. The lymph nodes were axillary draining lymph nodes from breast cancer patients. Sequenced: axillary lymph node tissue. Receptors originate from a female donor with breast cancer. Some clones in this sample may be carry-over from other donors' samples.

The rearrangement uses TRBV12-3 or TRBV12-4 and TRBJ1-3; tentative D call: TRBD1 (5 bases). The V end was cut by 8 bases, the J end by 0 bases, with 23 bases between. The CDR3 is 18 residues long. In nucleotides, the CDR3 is TGTGCCAGCCGTAGGGGAGAGGTTGCGGGCAGCTCTGGAAACACCATATATTTT. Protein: CASRRGEVAGSSGNTIYF.

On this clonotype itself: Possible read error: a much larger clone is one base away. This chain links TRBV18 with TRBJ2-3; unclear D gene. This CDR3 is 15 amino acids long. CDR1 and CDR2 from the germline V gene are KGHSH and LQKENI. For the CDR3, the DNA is TGTGTCAGCTCACCTAAGTGGCTAGACACAGATACGCAGTATTTT. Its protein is CVSSPKWLDTDTQYF. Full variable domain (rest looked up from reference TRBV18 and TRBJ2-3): NAGVMQNPRHLVRRRGQEARLRCSPMKGHSHVYWYRQLPEEGLKFMVYLQKENIIDESGMPKERFSAEFPKEGPSILRIQQVVRGDSAAYFCVSSPKWLDTDTQYFGPGTRLTVL.

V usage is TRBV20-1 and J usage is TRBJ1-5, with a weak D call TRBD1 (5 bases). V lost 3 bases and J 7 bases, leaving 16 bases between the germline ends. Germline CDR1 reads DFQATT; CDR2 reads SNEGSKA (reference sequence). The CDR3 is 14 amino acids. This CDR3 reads CSASWDGYEQPQHF. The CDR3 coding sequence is TGCAGTGCTAGTTGGGACGGCTACGAGCAGCCCCAGCATTTT.

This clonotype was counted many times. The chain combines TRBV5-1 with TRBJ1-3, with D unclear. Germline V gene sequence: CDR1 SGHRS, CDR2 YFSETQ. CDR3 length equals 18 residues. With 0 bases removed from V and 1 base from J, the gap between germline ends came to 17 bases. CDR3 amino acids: CASSLVPGTGLSGNTIYF. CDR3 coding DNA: TGCGCCAGCAGCTTGGTACCGGGAACTGGGCTTTCTGGAAACACCATATATTTT.

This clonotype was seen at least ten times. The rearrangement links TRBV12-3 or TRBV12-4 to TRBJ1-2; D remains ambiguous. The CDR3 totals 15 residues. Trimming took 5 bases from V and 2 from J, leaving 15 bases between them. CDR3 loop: CASSPLMRFNYGYTF. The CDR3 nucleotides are TGTGCCAGCAGTCCCCTGATGCGGTTCAACTATGGCTACACCTTC.

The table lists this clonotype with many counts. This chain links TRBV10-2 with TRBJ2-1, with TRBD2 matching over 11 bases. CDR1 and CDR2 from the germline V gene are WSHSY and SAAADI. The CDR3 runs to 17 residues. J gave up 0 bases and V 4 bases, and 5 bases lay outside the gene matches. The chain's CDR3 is CASSGLAGLSSYNEQFF. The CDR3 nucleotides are TGCGCCAGCAGTGGACTAGCGGGGCTAAGCTCCTACAATGAGCAGTTCTTC.

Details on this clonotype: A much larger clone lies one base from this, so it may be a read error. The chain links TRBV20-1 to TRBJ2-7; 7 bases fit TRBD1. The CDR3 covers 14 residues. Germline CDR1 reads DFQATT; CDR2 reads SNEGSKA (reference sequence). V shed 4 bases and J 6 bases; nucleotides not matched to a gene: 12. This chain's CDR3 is CSANYRGRGSEQYF. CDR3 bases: TGCAGTGCTAATTACAGGGGCAGGGGGTCCGAGCAGTACTTC.

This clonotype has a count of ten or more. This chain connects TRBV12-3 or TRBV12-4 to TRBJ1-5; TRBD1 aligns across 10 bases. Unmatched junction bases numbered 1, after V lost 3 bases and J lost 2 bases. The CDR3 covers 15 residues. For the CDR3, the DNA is TGTGCCAGCAGTTTCGGGACAGGGGGCAATCAGCCCCAGCATTTT. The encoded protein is CASSFGTGGNQPQHF.

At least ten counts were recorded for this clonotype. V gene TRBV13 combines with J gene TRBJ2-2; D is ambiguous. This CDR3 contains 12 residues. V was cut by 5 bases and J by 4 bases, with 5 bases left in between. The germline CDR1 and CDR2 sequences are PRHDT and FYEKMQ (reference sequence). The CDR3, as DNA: TGTGCCAGCAGCCCAAGCACCGGGGAGCTGTTTTTT. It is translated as CASSPSTGELFF.